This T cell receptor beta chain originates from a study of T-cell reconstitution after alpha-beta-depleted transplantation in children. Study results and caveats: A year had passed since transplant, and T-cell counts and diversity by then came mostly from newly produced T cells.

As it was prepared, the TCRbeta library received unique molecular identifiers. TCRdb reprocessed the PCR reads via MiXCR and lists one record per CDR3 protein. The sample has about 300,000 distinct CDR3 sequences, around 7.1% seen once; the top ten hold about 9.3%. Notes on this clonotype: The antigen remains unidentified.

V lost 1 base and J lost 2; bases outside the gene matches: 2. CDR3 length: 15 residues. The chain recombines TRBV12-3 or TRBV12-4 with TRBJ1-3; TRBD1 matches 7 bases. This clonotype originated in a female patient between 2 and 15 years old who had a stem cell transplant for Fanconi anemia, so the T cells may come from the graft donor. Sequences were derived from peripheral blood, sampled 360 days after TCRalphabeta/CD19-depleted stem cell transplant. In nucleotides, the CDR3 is TGTGCCAGCAGTTTAGTCGACAGGGCTGGAAACACCATATATTTT. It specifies CASSLVDRAGNTIYF.